This record covers a single T cell receptor (beta chain). Its target is not known. No DNA is shown, since the ends of the CDR3 on it are uncertain; the CDR3 is the one TCRdb lists. Germline V lookup: CDR1 SQVTM, CDR2 ANQGSEA. The CDR3 contains 12 residues when both ends are counted. This specimen belongs to a study of cytomegalovirus exposure and HLA in healthy donors. Study-wide background: A later analysis reported the 95 to 150 validation repertoires used the same platform as the approximately 650 first-cohort repertoires. Findings and caveats of the study: The tendency of first-cohort TCR clusters to co-occur in the 110 or so validation repertoires emerged from a later analysis. Reported performance of the classifier showed diagnosis of cytomegalovirus status with high specificity and sensitivity.

Sequencing used immunoSEQ multiplex PCR; TCRdb keeps in-frame clones, though not all of them. Among fewer than 350,000 clones, approximately 87% were seen once, and the ten largest hold 0.92%. The sequencing input was PBMCs. The origin of this receptor is a woman aged 18-29 years in good health and CMV-seronegative. The chain recombines TRBV29-1 with TRBJ2-7; the table's TRBD2 call for D was not verified on the DNA. The CDR3 loop is CSVASGISERYF.